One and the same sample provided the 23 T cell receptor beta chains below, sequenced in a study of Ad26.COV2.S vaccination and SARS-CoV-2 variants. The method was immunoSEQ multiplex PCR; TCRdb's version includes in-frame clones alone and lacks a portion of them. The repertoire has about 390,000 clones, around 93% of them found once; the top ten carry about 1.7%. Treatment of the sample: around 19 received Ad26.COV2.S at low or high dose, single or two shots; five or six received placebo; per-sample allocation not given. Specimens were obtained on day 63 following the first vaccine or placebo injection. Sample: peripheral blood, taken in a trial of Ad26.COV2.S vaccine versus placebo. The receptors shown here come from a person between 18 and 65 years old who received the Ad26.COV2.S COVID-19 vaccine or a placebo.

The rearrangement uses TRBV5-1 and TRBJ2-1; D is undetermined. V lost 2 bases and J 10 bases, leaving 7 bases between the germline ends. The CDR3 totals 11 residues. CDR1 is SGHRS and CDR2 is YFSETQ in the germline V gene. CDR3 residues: CASSLYLEQFF. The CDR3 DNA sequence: TGCGCCAGCAGCTTATACCTCGAGCAGTTCTTC.

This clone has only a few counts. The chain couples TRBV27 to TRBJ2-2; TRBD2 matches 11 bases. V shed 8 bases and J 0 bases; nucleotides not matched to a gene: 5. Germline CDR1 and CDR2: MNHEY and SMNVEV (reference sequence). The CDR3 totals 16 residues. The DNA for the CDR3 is TGTGCCAGCGCCTTGGGACTAGCGGCGAACACCGGGGAGCTGTTTTTT. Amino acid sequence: CASALGLAANTGELFF.

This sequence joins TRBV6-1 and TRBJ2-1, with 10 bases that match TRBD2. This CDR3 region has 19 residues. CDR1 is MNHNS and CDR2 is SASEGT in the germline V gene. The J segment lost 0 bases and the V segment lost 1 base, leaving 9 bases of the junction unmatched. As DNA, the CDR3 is TGTGCCAGCAGTGAAGAAGGGATAGCGGGGGGAACCTCCTACAATGAGCAGTTCTTC. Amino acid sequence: CASSEEGIAGGTSYNEQFF.

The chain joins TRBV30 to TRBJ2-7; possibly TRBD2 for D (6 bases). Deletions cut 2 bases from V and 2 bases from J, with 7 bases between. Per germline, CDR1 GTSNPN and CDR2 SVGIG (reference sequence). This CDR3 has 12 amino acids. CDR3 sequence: CAWSRRAYEQYF. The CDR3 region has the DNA TGTGCCTGGAGTCGGAGGGCCTACGAGCAGTACTTC.

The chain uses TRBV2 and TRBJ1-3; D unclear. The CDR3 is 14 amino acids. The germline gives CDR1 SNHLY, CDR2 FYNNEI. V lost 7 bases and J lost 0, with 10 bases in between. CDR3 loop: CASMLENSGNTIYF. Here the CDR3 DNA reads TGTGCCAGCATGTTGGAGAACTCTGGAAACACCATATATTTT.

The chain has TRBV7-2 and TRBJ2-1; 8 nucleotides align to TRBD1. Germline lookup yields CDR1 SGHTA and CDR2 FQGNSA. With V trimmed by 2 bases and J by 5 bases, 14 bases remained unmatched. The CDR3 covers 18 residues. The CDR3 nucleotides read TGTGCCAGCAGCTTAAAATCGGGACAGGTCAGATCACACAATGAGCAGTTCTTC. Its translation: CASSLKSGQVRSHNEQFF.

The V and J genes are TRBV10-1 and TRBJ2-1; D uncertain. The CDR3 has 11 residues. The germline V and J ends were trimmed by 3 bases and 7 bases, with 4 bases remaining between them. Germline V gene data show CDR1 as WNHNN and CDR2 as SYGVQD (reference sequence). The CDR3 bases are TGCGCCAGCAGTGACGGGAATGAGCAGTTCTTC. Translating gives CASSDGNEQFF.

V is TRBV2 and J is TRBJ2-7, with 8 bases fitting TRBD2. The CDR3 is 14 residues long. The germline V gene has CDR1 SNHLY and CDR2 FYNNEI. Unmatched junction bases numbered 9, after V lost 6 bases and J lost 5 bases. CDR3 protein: CASSVTGTRNEQYF. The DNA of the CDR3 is TGTGCCAGCAGCGTCACCGGGACTAGGAACGAGCAGTACTTC.

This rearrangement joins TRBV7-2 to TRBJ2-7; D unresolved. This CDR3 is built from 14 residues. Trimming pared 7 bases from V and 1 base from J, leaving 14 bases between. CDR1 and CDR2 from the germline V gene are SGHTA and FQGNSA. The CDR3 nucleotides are TGTGCCAGCACCCGGTTCTTGGGGTCCTACGAGCAGTACTTC. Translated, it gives CASTRFLGSYEQYF.

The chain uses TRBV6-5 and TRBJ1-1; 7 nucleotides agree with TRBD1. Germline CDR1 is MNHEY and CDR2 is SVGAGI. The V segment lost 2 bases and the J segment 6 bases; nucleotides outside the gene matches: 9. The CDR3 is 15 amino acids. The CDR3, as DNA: TGTGCCAGCAGTTACACCAGATCTGGGACAGCTGAAGCTTTCTTT. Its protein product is CASSYTRSGTAEAFF.

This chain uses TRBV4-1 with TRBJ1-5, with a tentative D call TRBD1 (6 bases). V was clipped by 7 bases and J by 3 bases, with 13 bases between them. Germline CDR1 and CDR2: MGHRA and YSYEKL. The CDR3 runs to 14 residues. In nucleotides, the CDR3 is TGCGCCAGCAAGGCACAGGGCTCCAATCAGCCCCAGCATTTT. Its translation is CASKAQGSNQPQHF.

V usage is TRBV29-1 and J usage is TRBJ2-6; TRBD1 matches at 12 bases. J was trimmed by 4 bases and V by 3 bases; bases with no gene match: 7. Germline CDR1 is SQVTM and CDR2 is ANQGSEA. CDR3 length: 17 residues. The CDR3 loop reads CSVEAGTGGLGANVLTF. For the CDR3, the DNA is TGCAGCGTTGAGGCCGGGACAGGGGGCTTGGGGGCCAACGTCCTGACTTTC.

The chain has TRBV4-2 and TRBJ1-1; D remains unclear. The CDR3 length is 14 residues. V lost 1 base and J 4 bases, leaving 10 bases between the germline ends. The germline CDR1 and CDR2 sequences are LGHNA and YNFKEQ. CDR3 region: CASSQALGSTEAFF. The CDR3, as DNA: TGTGCCAGCAGCCAAGCCCTGGGAAGCACTGAAGCTTTCTTT.

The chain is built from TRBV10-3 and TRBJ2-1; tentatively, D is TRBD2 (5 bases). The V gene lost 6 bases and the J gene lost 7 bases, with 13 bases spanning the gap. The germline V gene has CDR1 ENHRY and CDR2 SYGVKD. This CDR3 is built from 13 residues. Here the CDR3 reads CAISLHGENEQFF. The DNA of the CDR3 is TGTGCCATCAGCCTCCATGGGGAGAATGAGCAGTTCTTC.

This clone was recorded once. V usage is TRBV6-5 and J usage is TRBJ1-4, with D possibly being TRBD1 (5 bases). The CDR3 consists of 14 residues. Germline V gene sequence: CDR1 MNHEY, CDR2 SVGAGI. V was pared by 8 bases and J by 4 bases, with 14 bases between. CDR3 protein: CASRQDSNNEKLFF. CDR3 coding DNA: TGTGCCAGCCGCCAAGACAGCAATAATGAAAAACTGTTTTTT.

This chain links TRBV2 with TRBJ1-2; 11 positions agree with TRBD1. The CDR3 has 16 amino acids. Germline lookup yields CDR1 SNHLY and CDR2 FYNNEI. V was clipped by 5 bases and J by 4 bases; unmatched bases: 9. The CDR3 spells CASSPLGQGAFYGYTF. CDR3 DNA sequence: TGTGCCAGCAGTCCACTCGGACAGGGGGCTTTCTATGGCTACACCTTC.

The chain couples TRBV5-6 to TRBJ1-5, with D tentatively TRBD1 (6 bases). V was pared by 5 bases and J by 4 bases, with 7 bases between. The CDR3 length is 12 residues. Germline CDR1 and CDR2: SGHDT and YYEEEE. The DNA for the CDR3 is TGTGCCAGCAGAACAGGGAATCAGCCCCAGCATTTT. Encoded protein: CASRTGNQPQHF.

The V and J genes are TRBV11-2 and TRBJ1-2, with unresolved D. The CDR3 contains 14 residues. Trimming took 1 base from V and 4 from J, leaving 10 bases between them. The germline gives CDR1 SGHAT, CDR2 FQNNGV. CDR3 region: CASSLVEGGYGYTF. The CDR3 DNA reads TGTGCCAGCAGCTTAGTTGAGGGAGGCTATGGCTACACCTTC.

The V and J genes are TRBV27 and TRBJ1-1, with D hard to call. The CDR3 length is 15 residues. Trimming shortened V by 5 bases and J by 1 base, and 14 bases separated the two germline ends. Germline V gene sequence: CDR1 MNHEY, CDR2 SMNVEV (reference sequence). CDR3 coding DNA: TGTGCCAGCAGTCCCGGTAGGGAAACGAACACTGAAGCTTTCTTT. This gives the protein CASSPGRETNTEAFF.

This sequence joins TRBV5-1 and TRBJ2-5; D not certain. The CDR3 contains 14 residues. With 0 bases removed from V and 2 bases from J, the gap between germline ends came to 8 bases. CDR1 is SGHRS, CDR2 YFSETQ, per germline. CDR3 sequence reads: CASSLAPAQETQYF. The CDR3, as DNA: TGCGCCAGCAGCTTGGCACCAGCACAAGAGACCCAGTACTTC.

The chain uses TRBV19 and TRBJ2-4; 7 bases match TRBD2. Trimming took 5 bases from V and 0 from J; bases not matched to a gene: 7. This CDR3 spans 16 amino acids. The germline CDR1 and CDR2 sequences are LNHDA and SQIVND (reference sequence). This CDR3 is CASSGGDFIAKNIQYF. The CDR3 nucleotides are TGTGCCAGTAGTGGGGGGGACTTCATAGCCAAAAACATTCAGTACTTC.

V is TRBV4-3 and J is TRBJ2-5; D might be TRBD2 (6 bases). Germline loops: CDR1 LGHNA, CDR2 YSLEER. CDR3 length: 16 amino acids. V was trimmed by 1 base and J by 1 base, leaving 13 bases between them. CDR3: CASSQGGTHSQETQYF. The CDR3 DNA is TGCGCCAGCAGCCAAGGCGGGACCCACTCCCAAGAGACCCAGTACTTC.

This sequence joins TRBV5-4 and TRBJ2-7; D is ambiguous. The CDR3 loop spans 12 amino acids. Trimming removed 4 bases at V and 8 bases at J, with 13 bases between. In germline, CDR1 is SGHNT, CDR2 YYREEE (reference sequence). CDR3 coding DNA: TGTGCCAGCAGCCTGCCCTCCGACCAGCAGTACTTC. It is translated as CASSLPSDQQYF.